What follows are 26 T cell receptor beta chains derived from one specimen sequenced in a study of blood T cells in healthy people across ages. Together with a sample-barcoded 5' primer, a J-beta primer mix was included in a second PCR lasting about 6 to 11 cycles. MiXCR, applied by TCRdb to the 5' RACE reads, yields one record per CDR3 protein. Of some 790,000 distinct CDR3 sequences listed, around 26% are singletons. The sequenced material came from blood. The receptors come from a woman of 80 years or more in good health.

The chain carries TRBV11-2 and TRBJ2-7; D gene uncertain. Between the trimmed V and J ends, which lost 10 bases and 5 bases, there was a span of 3 bases. The CDR3 has 8 residues. Germline V CDR1 and CDR2: SGHAT, FQNNGV. The CDR3 DNA reads as TGTGCCATAGACGAGCAGTACTTC. Translated, it gives CAIDEQYF.

This clonotype was counted only a few times. The rearrangement uses TRBV6-5 and TRBJ2-7; 8 bases are a match to TRBD1. Trimming took 0 bases from V and 7 from J; bases not matched to a gene: 14. The CDR3 contains 17 residues. CDR1 is MNHEY and CDR2 is SVGAGI in the germline V gene. The CDR3 nucleotides read TGTGCCAGCAGTTACTCGAGGTGGTTGGGACAGGACAATGAGCAGTACTTC. Its translation: CASSYSRWLGQDNEQYF.

J is TRBJ1-2 and V is TRBV9; D uncertain. Trimming pared 0 bases from V and 0 bases from J, leaving 15 bases between. Germline CDR1 is SGDLS and CDR2 is YYNGEE. The CDR3 consists of 17 residues. The CDR3 nucleotides are TGTGCCAGCAGCGTAGAGGTCACAGCGACTTCTAACTATGGCTACACCTTC. Protein sequence: CASSVEVTATSNYGYTF.

The rearrangement joins TRBV12-3 or TRBV12-4 to TRBJ1-1, with 8 bases identical to TRBD1. This CDR3 spans 15 amino acids. V lost 6 bases, J lost 4 bases, and 10 bases stayed unmatched. This CDR3 is CASRLEQTGGTEAFF. CDR3 DNA: TGTGCCAGCAGGCTAGAACAAACAGGGGGCACTGAAGCTTTCTTT.

About this clonotype itself: This may arise from a read error, as a much more abundant clone is one base away. The rearrangement uses TRBV2 and TRBJ2-5; TRBD1 aligns across 9 bases. This CDR3 comprises 15 residues. CDR1 SNHLY and CDR2 FYNNEI come from the germline V gene. The CDR3 loop reads CASSWTGAYQEIQYF. The CDR3, as DNA: TGTGCCAGCAGTTGGACAGGGGCCTACCAAGAGATCCAGTACTTC.

This clonotype was detected only once. The chain links TRBV28 to TRBJ1-1; TRBD1 might be the D (6 bases). Germline CDR1 reads MDHEN; CDR2 reads SYDVKM. The CDR3 covers 12 residues. Trimming took 6 bases from V and 12 from J, leaving 17 bases between them. The CDR3 DNA is TGTGCCAGCAGATTAGTGGCAGGGGTATCTTTCTTT. Amino acids: CASRLVAGVSFF.

This clonotype appeared a few times. This may stem from a read error, because a much larger clone lies one nucleotide away. This chain uses TRBV4-3 with TRBJ2-1, with 9 bases aligning to TRBD1. The DNA matches TRBJ2-7 better at its end, which makes the J call doubtful. This CDR3 region has 16 residues. Per the germline V gene, CDR1 is LGHNA and CDR2 is YSLEER. The CDR3 nucleotides read TGCGCCAGCAGCCAATACACAGGGGGCGCGTTAAATGAGCAGTACTTC. Its protein product is CASSQYTGGALNEQYF.

This clonotype was recorded a few times. This could be a read error, since a much larger clone is one nucleotide away. CDR3 in DNA: TGTGCCGGCAGCCCCGTATTAACTAGCGGGGGGGCGGGGACCCAGTACTTC. Amino acid sequence: CAGSPVLTSGGAGTQYF. The chain carries TRBV7-2 and TRBJ2-5; 13 bases match TRBD2. CDR1 and CDR2 (germline): SGHTA, FQGNSA. The CDR3 length is 17 residues.

With regard to this clonotype: One end of the junction does not line up with germline, which may come from a read error. The chain is built from TRBV2 and TRBJ1-1; D gene uncertain. Germline values: CDR1 SNHLY, CDR2 FYNNEI. The CDR3 covers 13 residues. CDR3 amino acids: CASSSSMNTEVFF. The CDR3 nucleotides are TGTGCCAGCTCTAGCTCCATGAACACTGAAGTTTTCTTT.

This clonotype was detected ten times or more. This chain uses TRBV12-3 or TRBV12-4 with TRBJ1-6; TRBD1 is a possible D gene (6 bases). The CDR3 has 13 amino acids. Trimming stripped 5 bases from V and 10 bases from J, with 12 bases between. The CDR3 protein is CASSMGQGSPLHF. The CDR3 coding sequence is TGTGCCAGCAGTATGGGACAAGGATCACCCCTCCACTTT.

The chain links TRBV5-1 to TRBJ2-7; either TRBD1 or TRBD2 may supply D (5 bases each). From germline, CDR1 is SGHRS and CDR2 YFSETQ. V lost 4 bases to trimming and J lost 3 bases, with 20 bases between them. The CDR3 totals 16 residues. The CDR3 sequence: CASSQARDPRIYEQYF. CDR3 coding DNA: TGCGCCAGCAGCCAGGCCCGGGACCCACGTATCTACGAGCAGTACTTC. Full variable domain (missing parts from reference TRBV5-1 and TRBJ2-7): KAGVTQTPRYLIKTRGQQVTLSCSPISGHRSVSWYQQTPGQGLQFLFEYFSETQRNKGNFPGRFSGRQFSNSRSEMNVSTLELGDSALYLCASSQARDPRIYEQYFGPGTRLTVT.

This clonotype was counted at least ten times. The chain has TRBV4-3 and TRBJ2-1; 9 nucleotides align to TRBD2. After removal of 1 base from V and 0 bases from J, the junction contained 4 bases not matched to a gene. The CDR3 sequence is 17 residues long. Per the germline V gene, CDR1 is LGHNA and CDR2 is YSLEER. The CDR3 loop is CASSQVRLADSYNEQFF. The CDR3 coding sequence is TGCGCCAGCAGCCAAGTTCGACTAGCGGACTCCTACAATGAGCAGTTCTTC.

The J gene is TRBJ1-5, the V gene TRBV19, with TRBD1 as a possible D gene (5 bases). Looked up from germline, CDR1 is LNHDA and CDR2 is SQIVND (reference sequence). Trimming took 6 bases from V and 0 from J, leaving 9 bases between them. The CDR3 loop spans 14 amino acids. CDR3 DNA: TGTGCCAGTAGGTGGGGGAATAGCAATCAGCCCCAGCATTTT. Translating gives CASRWGNSNQPQHF.

The sample holds a few counts of this clonotype. The chain uses TRBV7-2 and TRBJ1-4; D perhaps matches TRBD1 (5 bases). Deletions cut 4 bases from V and 4 bases from J, with 10 bases between. The CDR3 totals 14 residues. Looked up from germline, CDR1 is SGHTA and CDR2 is FQGNSA. DNA for the CDR3: TGTGCCAGCAGCTCCGGTAGGGGTAATGAAAAACTGTTTTTT. Residues: CASSSGRGNEKLFF.

At least ten counts were recorded for this clonotype. The chain couples TRBV5-1 to TRBJ2-3, with D possibly matching TRBD2 (7 bases). The ends were cut back, 4 bases at V and 4 bases at J, with 19 bases in the middle. CDR1 is SGHRS, CDR2 YFSETQ, per germline. The CDR3 has 16 residues. CDR3 nucleotide sequence: TGCGCCAGCAGCCCCTTGACACAGGGAGGGGCAGATACGCAGTATTTT. It encodes CASSPLTQGGADTQYF.

This clonotype was seen many times. The chain joins TRBV5-1 to TRBJ2-3; 10 bases align to TRBD2. V trimming: 3 bases; J trimming: 2 bases; junction bases outside the gene matches: 3. From germline, CDR1 is SGHRS and CDR2 YFSETQ. The CDR3 runs 15 residues. The CDR3 loop reads CASSSGTSVTDTQYF. The CDR3 DNA reads as TGCGCCAGCAGCTCCGGGACTAGCGTCACAGATACGCAGTATTTT.

This clonotype came up many times. V gene TRBV29-1 combines with J gene TRBJ2-3; TRBD2 agrees at 11 bases. The CDR3 runs to 14 residues. The ends lost 6 bases at V and 0 bases at J; junction bases unmatched: 2. Looked up from germline, CDR1 is SQVTM and CDR2 is ANQGSEA. CDR3 residues: CSVRLAGSTDTQYF. The CDR3 DNA reads TGCAGCGTGAGACTAGCGGGGAGCACAGATACGCAGTATTTT.

The V call is TRBV2, the J call TRBJ1-5, with D unresolved. Trimming cost V 6 bases and J 4 bases, with 13 bases left between them. Germline CDR1 is SNHLY and CDR2 is FYNNEI. There are 14 residues in the CDR3. DNA for the CDR3: TGTGCCAGCAGGATAGGACCGATGAATCAGCCCCAGCATTTT. Translating gives CASRIGPMNQPQHF.

This clonotype was seen more than once but under ten times. The junction departs from germline at one end; a sequencing error may be responsible. The chain links TRBV12-3 or TRBV12-4 to TRBJ2-1; 7 nucleotides agree with TRBD2. The CDR3 has 14 residues. In nucleotides, the CDR3 is TGTGCCAGCAGTATTCCGGGACTATACAATGAGCGGTTCTTC. Encoded protein: CASSIPGLYNERFF.

On this clonotype: One end of the junction does not line up with germline, which may come from a read error. The chain couples TRBV6-6 to TRBJ2-5, with 8 bases identical to TRBD2. CDR3 length equals 17 residues. Germline V gives CDR1 MNHNY, CDR2 SVGAGI (reference sequence). CDR3 coding DNA: TGTGCCAGCAGCTACCCGGGGTCTAGCGGGTCTCAAGAGGCCCAGTACTTC. Its protein is CASSYPGSSGSQEAQYF.

Concerning this clonotype: A read error may be the cause here, since a much bigger clone is one base away. This chain connects TRBV29-1 to TRBJ2-7; D possibly corresponds to TRBD2 (5 bases). Germline assignment: CDR1 SQVTM and CDR2 ANQGSEA. The CDR3 runs to 11 residues. CDR3 coding DNA: TGCGGCGTTGAAGAGGGCTACGAGCAGTACTTC. Its translation is CGVEEGYEQYF.

V and J are TRBV18 and TRBJ1-6; no reliable D call. Deletions cut 3 bases from V and 8 bases from J, with 20 bases between. CDR3 size: 17 residues. CDR1 is KGHSH, CDR2 LQKENI, per germline. DNA of the CDR3: TGTGCCAGCTCACCGCGACGAACAAAAAGTGGTGATTCACCCCTCCACTTT. Its protein is CASSPRRTKSGDSPLHF.

About this clonotype itself: A much larger clonotype is one base distant, so this may be a read error. The rearrangement uses TRBV3-1 and TRBJ2-7; D call uncertain. Germline CDR1 reads LGHDT; CDR2 reads YNNKEL (reference sequence). The CDR3 loop spans 14 amino acids. The V end lost 1 base, the J end lost 3 bases, and 10 bases lay between the germline ends. The CDR3 DNA follows: TGTGCCAGCAGCCAAGGCTCTTGGGACTACGAGCAGTACTTC. It translates to CASSQGSWDYEQYF.

The table lists this clonotype with a few counts. This rearrangement joins TRBV28 to TRBJ1-5; 9 positions match TRBD1. CDR3 size: 14 residues. Germline CDR1 reads MDHEN; CDR2 reads SYDVKM. Trimming cost V 4 bases and J 6 bases; bases outside gene matches: 4. The CDR3 spells CASSSGTGSQPQHF. The CDR3 coding sequence is TGTGCCAGCAGTTCTGGGACAGGGAGTCAGCCCCAGCATTTT.

The chain combines TRBV6-4 with TRBJ2-7, with D unclear. The length of the CDR3 is 12 residues. Trimming shortened V by 7 bases and J by 0 bases, and 7 bases separated the two germline ends. Germline values: CDR1 MRHNA, CDR2 SNTAGT. The CDR3 sequence: CASTNPSYEQYF. The CDR3 DNA follows: TGTGCCAGCACCAACCCCTCCTACGAGCAGTACTTC.

The sample holds a few counts of this clonotype. This sequence joins TRBV30 and TRBJ1-4, with 10 bases fitting TRBD1. The CDR3 is 14 amino acids. After removal of 1 base from V and 7 bases from J, the junction contained 3 bases not matched to a gene. Germline-derived CDR1 and CDR2 are GTSNPN and SVGIG (reference sequence). The CDR3 region has the DNA TGTGCCTGGAGTGGGGGGACAGGGGCTGAAAAACTGTTTTTT. Its protein is CAWSGGTGAEKLFF. The full variable domain, its missing parts supplied by reference TRBV30 and TRBJ1-4, is SQTIHQWPATLVQPVGSPLSLECTVEGTSNPNLYWYRQAAGRGLQLLFYSVGIGQISSEVPQNLSASRPQDRQFILSSKKLLLSDSGFYLCAWSGGTGAEKLFFGSGTQLSVL.